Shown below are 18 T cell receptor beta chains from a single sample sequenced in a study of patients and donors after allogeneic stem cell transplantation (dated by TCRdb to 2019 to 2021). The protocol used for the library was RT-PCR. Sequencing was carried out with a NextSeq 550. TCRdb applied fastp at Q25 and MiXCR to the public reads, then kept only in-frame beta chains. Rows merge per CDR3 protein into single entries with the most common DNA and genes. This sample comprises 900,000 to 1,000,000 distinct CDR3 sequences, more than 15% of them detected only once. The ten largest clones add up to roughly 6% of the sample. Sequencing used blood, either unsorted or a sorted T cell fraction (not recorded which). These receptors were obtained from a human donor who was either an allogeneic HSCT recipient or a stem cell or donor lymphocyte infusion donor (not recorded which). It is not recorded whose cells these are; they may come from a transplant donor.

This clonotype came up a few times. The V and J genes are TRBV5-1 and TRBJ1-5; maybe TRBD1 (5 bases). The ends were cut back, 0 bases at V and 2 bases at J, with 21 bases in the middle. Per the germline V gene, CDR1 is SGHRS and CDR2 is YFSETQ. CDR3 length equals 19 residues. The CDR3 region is CASSLVSAVLRGGNQPQHF. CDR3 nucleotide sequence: TGCGCCAGCAGCTTGGTTTCAGCCGTCTTGAGAGGGGGCAATCAGCCCCAGCATTTT. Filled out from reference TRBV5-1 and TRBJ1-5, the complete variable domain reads KAGVTQTPRYLIKTRGQQVTLSCSPISGHRSVSWYQQTPGQGLQFLFEYFSETQRNKGNFPGRFSGRQFSNSRSEMNVSTLELGDSALYLCASSLVSAVLRGGNQPQHFGDGTRLSIL.

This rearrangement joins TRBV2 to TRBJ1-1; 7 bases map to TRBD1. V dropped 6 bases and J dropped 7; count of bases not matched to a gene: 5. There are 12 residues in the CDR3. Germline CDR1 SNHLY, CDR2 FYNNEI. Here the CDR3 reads CASRVGTVEAFF. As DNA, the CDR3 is TGTGCCAGCAGAGTCGGGACAGTTGAAGCTTTCTTT. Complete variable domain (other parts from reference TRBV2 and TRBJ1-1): EPEVTQTPSHQVTQMGQEVILRCVPISNHLYFYWYRQILGQKVEFLVSFYNNEISEKSEIFDDQFSVERPDGSNFTLKIRSTKLEDSAMYFCASRVGTVEAFFGQGTRLTVV.

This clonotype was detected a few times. The CDR3 DNA reads TGTGCTAGTGGTTTGGATTCAGCGGGAGGGACGCAGTATTTT. Its translation is CASGLDSAGGTQYF. This chain links TRBV12-5 with TRBJ2-3; 10 bases line up with TRBD2. The trim removed 1 base at V and 9 bases at J, leaving 4 bases unmatched. The CDR3 has 14 residues. Germline CDR1 LGHNT, CDR2 FRNRAP.

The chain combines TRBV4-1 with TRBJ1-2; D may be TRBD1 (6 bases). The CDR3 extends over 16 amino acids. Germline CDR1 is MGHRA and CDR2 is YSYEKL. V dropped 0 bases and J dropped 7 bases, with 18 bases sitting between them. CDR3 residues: CASSQDGGGGLLGYTF. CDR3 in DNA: TGCGCCAGCAGCCAAGATGGAGGCGGGGGGCTTCTTGGCTACACCTTC.

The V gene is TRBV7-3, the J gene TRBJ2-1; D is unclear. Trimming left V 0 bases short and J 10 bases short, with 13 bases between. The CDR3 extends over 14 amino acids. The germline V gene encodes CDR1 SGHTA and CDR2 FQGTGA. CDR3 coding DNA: TGTGCCAGCAGCTTAACGTGGGCTAGTCCGGAGCAGTTCTTC. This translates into CASSLTWASPEQFF.

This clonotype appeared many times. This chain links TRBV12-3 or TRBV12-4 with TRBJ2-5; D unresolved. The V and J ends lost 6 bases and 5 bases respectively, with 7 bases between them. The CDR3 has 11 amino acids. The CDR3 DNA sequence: TGTGCCAGCAGACAAGGGGAGACCCAGTACTTC. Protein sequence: CASRQGETQYF.

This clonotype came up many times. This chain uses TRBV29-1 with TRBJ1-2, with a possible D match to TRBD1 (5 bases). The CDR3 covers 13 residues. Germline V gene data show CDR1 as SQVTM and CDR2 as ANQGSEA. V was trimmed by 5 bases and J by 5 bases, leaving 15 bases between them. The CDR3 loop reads CSVREGSEYGYTF. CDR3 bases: TGCAGCGTTCGAGAGGGGTCGGAGTATGGCTACACCTTC.

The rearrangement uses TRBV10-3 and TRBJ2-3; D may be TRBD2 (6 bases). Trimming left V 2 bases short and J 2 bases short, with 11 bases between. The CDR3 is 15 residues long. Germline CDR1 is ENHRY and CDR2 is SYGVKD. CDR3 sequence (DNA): TGTGCCATCAGTGAGCGACTAGGAGACACAGATACGCAGTATTTT. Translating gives CAISERLGDTDTQYF.

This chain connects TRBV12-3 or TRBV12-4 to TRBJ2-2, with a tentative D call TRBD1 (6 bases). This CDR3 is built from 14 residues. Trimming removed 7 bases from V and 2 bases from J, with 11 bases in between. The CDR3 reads CASTQGINTGELFF. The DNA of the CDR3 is TGTGCCAGCACCCAGGGGATCAACACCGGGGAGCTGTTTTTT.

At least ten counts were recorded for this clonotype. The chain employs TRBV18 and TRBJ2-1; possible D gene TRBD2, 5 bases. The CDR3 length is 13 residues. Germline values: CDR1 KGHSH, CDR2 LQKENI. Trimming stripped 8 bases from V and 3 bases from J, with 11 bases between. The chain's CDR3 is CASSPRGYNEQFF. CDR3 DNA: TGTGCCAGCAGCCCCCGGGGCTACAATGAGCAGTTCTTC.

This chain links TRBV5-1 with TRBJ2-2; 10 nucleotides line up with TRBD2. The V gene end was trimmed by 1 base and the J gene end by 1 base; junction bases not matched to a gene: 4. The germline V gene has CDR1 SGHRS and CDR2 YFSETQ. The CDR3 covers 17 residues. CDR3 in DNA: TGCGCCAGCAGCTTGAGCGGGAGGGAAAAGAACACCGGGGAGCTGTTTTTT. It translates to CASSLSGREKNTGELFF.

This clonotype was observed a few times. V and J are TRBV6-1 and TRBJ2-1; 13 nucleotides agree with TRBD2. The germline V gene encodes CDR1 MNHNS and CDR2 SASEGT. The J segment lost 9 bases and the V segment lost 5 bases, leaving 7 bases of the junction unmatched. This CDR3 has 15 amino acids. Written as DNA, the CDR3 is TGTGCCAGCAGTCTGGGACTAGCGGGGTTGTCTGAGCAGTTCTTC. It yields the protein CASSLGLAGLSEQFF.

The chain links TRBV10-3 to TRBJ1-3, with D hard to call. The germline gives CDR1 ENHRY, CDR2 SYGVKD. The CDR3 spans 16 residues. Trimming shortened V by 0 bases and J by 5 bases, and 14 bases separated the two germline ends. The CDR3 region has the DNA TGTGCCATCAGTGAGTCGACTCCGGGATTAAGAAACACCATATATTTT. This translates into CAISESTPGLRNTIYF.

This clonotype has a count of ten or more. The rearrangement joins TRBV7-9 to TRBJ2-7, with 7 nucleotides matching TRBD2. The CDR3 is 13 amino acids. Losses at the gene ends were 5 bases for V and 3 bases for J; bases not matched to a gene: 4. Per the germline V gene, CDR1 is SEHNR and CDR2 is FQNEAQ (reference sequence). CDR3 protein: CASSPGTIYEQYF. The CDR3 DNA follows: TGTGCCAGCAGCCCCGGGACTATCTACGAGCAGTACTTC.

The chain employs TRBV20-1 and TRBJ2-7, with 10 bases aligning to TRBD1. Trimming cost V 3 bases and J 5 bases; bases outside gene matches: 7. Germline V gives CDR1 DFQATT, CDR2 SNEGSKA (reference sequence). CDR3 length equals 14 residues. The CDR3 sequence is CSARNRDRGHEQYF. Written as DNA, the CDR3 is TGCAGTGCTAGGAACCGGGACAGGGGCCACGAGCAGTACTTC.

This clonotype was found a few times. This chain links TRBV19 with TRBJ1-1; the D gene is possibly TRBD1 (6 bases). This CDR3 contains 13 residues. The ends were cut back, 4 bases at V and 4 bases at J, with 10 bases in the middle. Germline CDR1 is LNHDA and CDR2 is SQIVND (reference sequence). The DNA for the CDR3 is TGTGCCAGTAGTACCGGGGGCCCCACTGAAGCTTTCTTT. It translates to CASSTGGPTEAFF.

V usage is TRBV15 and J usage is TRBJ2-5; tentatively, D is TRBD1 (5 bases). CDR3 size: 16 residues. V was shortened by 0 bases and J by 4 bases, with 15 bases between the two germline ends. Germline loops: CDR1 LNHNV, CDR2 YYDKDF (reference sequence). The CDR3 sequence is CATSREQTRASETQYF. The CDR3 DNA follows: TGTGCCACCAGCAGAGAACAGACCAGGGCGTCAGAGACCCAGTACTTC.

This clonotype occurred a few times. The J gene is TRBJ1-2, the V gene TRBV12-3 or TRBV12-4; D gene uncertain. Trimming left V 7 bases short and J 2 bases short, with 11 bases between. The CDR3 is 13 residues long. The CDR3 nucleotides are TGTGCCAGCAAAAGGTCAGACAACTATGGCTACACCTTC. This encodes CASKRSDNYGYTF.